This T cell receptor beta chain comes out of a study of blood T cells in healthy people across ages. This clonotype was detected only a few times. A second 7 to 11 cycle PCR used barcoded and J-beta primers. Using its own MiXCR run on the 5' RACE reads, TCRdb lists one record per CDR3 protein. This sample carries 1.6 million or so distinct CDR3 sequences, around 35% of them seen once, and the ten largest clones take approximately 11%. Germline V gene sequence: CDR1 MDHEN, CDR2 SYDVKM. Between the trimmed V and J ends, which lost 2 bases and 6 bases, there was a span of 13 bases. CDR3 length: 14 amino acids.

What was sequenced was blood. The TCR sequence derives from a woman aged 25-40 years in good health. The rearrangement links TRBV28 to TRBJ2-5; D could derive from TRBD1 or TRBD2 (5 bases each). The CDR3 coding sequence is TGTGCCAGCAGTTTAAAGGCAGGGAGAAAGACCCAGTACTTC. Its translation: CASSLKAGRKTQYF.